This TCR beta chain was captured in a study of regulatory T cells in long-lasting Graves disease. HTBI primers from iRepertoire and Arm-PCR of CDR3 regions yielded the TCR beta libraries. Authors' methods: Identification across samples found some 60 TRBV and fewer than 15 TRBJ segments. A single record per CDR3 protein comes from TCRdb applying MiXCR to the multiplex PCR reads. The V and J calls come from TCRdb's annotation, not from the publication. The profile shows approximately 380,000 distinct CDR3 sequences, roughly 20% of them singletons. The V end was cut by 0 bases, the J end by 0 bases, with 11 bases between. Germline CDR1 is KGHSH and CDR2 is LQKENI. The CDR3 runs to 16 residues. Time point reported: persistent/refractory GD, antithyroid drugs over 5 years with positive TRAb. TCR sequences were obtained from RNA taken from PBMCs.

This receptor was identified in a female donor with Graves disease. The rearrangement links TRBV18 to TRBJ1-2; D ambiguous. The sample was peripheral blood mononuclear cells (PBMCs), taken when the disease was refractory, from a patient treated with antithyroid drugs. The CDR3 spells CASSPPGTDSNYGYTF. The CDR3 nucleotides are TGTGCCAGCTCACCACCGGGTACAGATTCTAACTATGGCTACACCTTC.